Below, 3 T cell receptor beta chains from the same sample are listed, as sequenced in a study of blood T cells in healthy people across ages. A second about 7 to 12 cycle PCR used barcoded and J-beta primers. Via MiXCR, TCRdb re-called the 5' RACE reads, giving one row per CDR3 protein. The sample shows roughly 1.7 million distinct CDR3 sequences, about 31% of them seen only once. Source material: blood. These receptors all come from a woman in her 30s in good health.

This clonotype was seen a few times. The V and J genes are TRBV20-1 and TRBJ2-7, with 7 bases that match TRBD2. There are 14 residues in the CDR3. V dropped 7 bases and J dropped 5; count of bases not matched to a gene: 14. Germline V gene sequence: CDR1 DFQATT, CDR2 SNEGSKA (reference sequence). The CDR3 is CSGGEGRRIDEQYF. As DNA, the CDR3 is TGCAGTGGAGGGGAGGGCAGGAGGATTGACGAGCAGTACTTC.

The chain couples TRBV7-6 to TRBJ2-2, with D perhaps matching TRBD1 or TRBD2 (6 bases each). This CDR3 is 15 amino acids long. Germline CDR1 SGHVS, CDR2 FNYEAQ. Trimming shortened V by 3 bases and J by 4 bases, and 12 bases separated the two germline ends. CDR3 sequence: CASSFYREATGELFF. The CDR3 nucleotides are TGTGCCAGCAGCTTCTACAGGGAGGCCACCGGGGAGCTGTTTTTT.

The rearrangement joins TRBV24-1 to TRBJ1-4; 8 positions agree with TRBD1. CDR3 length equals 15 residues. The germline V gene encodes CDR1 KGHDR and CDR2 SFDVKD. The J segment lost 7 bases and the V segment lost 4 bases, leaving 7 bases of the junction unmatched. The CDR3, as DNA: TGTGCCACCAGTGACCGCGGACAGGGTACTGAAAAACTGTTTTTT. Its protein is CATSDRGQGTEKLFF.